Below, 2 T cell receptor beta chains from the same sample are listed, as sequenced in a study of blood T cell repertoires in COVID-19. Profiled with immunoSEQ multiplex PCR; TCRdb holds only in-frame clones, not every one. The table records about 110,000 clones, approximately 83% of them present only once. Sequenced: peripheral blood. These receptors were obtained from a man in his fifties with acute or convalescent COVID-19.

V is TRBV6-1 and J is TRBJ1-1, with D possibly being TRBD1 (5 bases). CDR3 size: 14 residues. Germline-derived CDR1 and CDR2 are MNHNS and SASEGT. V lost 2 bases to trimming and J lost 5 bases, with 12 bases between them. CDR3 in DNA: TGTGCCAGCAGTGAATTAGAAGGGGCTACTGAAGCTTTCTTT. Amino acids: CASSELEGATEAFF.

The chain uses TRBV6-5 and TRBJ2-7; 10 bases agree with TRBD1. The junction had 8 bases not matched to a gene; V was cut back by 5 bases and J by 4 bases. The CDR3 contains 15 residues. Germline lookup yields CDR1 MNHEY and CDR2 SVGAGI. As DNA, the CDR3 is TGTGCCAGCAGTCGAACCGGGACAGGGGTATACGAGCAGTACTTC. Its protein is CASSRTGTGVYEQYF.